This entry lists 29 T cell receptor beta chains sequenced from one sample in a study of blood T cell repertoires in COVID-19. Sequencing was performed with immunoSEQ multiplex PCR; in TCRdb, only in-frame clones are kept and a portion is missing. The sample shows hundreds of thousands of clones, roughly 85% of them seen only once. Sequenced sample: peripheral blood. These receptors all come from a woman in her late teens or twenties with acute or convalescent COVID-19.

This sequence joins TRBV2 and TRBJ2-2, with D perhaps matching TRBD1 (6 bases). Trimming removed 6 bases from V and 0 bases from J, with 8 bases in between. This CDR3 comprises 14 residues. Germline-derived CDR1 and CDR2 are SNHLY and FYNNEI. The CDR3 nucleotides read TGTGCCAGCAGGAGGACAGCGAACACCGGGGAGCTGTTTTTT. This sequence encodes CASRRTANTGELFF.

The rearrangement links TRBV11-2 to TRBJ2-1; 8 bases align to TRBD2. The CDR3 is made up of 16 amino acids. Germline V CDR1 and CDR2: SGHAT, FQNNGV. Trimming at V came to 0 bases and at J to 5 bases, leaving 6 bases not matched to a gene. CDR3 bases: TGTGCCAGCAGCTTAGATATCGTAGCGGGGCACAATGAGCAGTTCTTC. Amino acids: CASSLDIVAGHNEQFF.

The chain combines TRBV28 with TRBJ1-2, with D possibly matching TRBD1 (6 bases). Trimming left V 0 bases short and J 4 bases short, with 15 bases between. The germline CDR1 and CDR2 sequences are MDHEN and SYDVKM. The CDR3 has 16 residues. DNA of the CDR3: TGTGCCAGCAGTTTATGGTGGCCAGGGGTGCGCTATGGCTACACCTTC. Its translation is CASSLWWPGVRYGYTF.

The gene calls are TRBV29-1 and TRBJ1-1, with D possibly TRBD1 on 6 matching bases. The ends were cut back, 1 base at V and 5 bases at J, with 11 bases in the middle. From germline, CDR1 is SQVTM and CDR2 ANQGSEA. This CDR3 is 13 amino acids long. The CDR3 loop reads CSVEGTAGTEAFF. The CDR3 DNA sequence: TGCAGCGTTGAAGGGACAGCAGGTACTGAAGCTTTCTTT.

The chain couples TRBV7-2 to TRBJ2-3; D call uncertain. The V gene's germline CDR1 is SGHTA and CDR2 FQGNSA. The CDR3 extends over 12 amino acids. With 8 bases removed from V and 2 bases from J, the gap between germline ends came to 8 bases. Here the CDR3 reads CASGGNTDTQYF. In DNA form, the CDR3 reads TGTGCCAGCGGCGGTAACACAGATACGCAGTATTTT.

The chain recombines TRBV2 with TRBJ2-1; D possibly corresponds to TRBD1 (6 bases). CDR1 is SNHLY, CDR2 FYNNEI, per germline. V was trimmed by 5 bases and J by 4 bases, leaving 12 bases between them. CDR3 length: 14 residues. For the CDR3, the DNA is TGTGCCAGCAGTCTAAGGACAGTGTACAATGAGCAGTTCTTC. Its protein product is CASSLRTVYNEQFF.

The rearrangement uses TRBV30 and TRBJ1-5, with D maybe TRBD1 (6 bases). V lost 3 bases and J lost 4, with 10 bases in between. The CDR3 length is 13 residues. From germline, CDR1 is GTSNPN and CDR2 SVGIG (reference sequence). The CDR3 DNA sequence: TGTGCCTGGAGGGGGACATTAAATCAGCCCCAGCATTTT. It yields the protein CAWRGTLNQPQHF.

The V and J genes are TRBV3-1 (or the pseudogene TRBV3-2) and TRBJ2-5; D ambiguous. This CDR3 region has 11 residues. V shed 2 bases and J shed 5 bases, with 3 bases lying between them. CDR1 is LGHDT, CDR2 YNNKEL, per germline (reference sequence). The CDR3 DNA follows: TGTGCCAGCAGCCAACCGGAGACCCAGTACTTC. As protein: CASSQPETQYF.

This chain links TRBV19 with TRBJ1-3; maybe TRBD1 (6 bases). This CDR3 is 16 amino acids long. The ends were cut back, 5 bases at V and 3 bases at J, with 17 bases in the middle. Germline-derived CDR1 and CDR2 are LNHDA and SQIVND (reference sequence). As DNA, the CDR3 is TGTGCCAGTAGTCCGCGCTCAGGGGAGCTTGGAAACACCATATATTTT. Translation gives CASSPRSGELGNTIYF.

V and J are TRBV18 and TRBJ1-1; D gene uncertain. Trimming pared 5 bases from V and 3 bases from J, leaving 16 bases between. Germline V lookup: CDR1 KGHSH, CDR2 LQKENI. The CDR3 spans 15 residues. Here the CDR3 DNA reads TGTGCCAGCTCAGCCCCCGGGGTGAAGGACACTGAAGCTTTCTTT. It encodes CASSAPGVKDTEAFF.

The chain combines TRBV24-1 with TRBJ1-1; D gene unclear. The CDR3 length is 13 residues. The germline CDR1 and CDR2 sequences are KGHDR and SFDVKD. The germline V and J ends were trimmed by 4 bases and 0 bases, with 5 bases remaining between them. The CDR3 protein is CATSDVMNTEAFF. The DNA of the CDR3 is TGTGCCACCAGTGACGTAATGAACACTGAAGCTTTCTTT.

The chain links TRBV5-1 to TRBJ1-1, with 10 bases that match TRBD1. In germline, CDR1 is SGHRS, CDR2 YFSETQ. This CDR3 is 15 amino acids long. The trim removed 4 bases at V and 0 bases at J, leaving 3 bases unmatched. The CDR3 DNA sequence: TGCGCCAGCAGCACGGGACAGGGGATGAACACTGAAGCTTTCTTT. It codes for CASSTGQGMNTEAFF.

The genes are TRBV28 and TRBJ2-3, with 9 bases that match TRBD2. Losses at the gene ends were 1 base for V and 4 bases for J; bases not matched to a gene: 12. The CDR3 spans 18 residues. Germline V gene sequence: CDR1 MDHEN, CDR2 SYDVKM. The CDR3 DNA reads TGTGCCAGCAGTTTATCCGAGACTAGCGGACTTACTTCAGATACGCAGTATTTT. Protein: CASSLSETSGLTSDTQYF.

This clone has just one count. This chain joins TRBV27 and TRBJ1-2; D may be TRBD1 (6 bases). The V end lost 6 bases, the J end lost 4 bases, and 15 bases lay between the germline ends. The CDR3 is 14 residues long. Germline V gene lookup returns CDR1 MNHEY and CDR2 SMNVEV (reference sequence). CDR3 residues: CASRWRGGGYGYTF. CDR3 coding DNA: TGTGCCAGCAGATGGAGGGGGGGCGGCTATGGCTACACCTTC.

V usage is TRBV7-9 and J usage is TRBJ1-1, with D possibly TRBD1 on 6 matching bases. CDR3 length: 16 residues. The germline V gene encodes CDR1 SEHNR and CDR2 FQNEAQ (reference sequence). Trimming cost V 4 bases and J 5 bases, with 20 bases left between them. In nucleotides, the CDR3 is TGTGCCAGCAGCTCAAGCTTCGGGACATTAGGGACTGAAGCTTTCTTT. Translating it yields CASSSSFGTLGTEAFF.

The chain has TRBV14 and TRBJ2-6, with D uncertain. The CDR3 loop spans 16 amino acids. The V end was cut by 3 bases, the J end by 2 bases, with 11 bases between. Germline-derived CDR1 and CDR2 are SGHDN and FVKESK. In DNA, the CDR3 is TGTGCCAGCAGCCAGCTGAAGCCCGCTGGGGCCAACGTCCTGACTTTC. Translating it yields CASSQLKPAGANVLTF. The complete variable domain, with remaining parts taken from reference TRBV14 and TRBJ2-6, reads EAGVTQFPSHSVIEKGQTVTLRCDPISGHDNLYWYRRVMGKEIKFLLHFVKESKQDESGMPNNRFLAERTGGTYSTLKVQPAELEDSGVYFCASSQLKPAGANVLTFGAGSRLTVL.

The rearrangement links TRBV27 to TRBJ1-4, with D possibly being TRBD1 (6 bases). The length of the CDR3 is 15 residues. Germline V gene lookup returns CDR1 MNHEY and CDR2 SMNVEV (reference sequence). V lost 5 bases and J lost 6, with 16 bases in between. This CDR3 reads CASSGTGHRDEKLFF. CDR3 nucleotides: TGTGCCAGCAGTGGGACGGGACATCGGGATGAAAAACTGTTTTTT.

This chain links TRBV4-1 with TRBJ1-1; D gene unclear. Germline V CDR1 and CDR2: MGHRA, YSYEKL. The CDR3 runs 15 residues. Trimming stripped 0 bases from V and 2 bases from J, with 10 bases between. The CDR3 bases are TGCGCCAGCAGCCAAGATGATACAGCCAACACTGAAGCTTTCTTT. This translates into CASSQDDTANTEAFF.

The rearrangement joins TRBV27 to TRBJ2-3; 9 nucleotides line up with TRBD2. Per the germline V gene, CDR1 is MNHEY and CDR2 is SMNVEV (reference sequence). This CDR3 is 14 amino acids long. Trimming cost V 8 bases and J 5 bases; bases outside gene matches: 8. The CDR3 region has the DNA TGTGCCAGCGCCTTAGCGGGAGAACTAGATACGCAGTATTTT. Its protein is CASALAGELDTQYF.

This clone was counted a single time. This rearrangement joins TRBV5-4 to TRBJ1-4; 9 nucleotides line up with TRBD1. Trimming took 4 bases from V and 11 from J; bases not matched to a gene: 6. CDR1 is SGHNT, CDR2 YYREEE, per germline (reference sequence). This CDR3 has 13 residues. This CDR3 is CASSETGGGKLFF. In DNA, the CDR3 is TGTGCCAGCAGCGAAACAGGGGGCGGCAAACTGTTTTTT.

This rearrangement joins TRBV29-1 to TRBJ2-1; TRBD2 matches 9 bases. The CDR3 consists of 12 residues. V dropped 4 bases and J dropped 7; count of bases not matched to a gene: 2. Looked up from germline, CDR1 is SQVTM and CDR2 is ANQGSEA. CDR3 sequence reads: CSVAAGGNEQFF. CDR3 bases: TGCAGCGTTGCGGCGGGAGGGAATGAGCAGTTCTTC.

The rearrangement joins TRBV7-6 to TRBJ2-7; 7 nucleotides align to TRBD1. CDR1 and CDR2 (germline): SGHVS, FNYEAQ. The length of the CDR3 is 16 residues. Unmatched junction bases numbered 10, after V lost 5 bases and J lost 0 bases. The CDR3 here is CASSPETGQASYEQYF. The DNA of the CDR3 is TGTGCCAGCAGCCCGGAAACAGGACAGGCCTCCTACGAGCAGTACTTC. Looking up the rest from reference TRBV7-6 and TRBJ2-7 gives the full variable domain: GAGVSQSPRYKVTKRGQDVALRCDPISGHVSLYWYRQALGQGPEFLTYFNYEAQQDKSGLPNDRFSAERPEGSISTLTIQRTEQRDSAMYRCASSPETGQASYEQYFGPGTRLTVT.

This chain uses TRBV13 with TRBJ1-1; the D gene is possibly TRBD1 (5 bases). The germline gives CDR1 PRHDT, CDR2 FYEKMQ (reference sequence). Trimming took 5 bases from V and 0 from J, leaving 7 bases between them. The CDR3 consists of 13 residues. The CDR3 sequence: CASSATVNTEAFF. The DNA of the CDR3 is TGTGCCAGCAGCGCGACAGTGAACACTGAAGCTTTCTTT.

CDR3 nucleotides: TGTGCCAGCGGAGGTAGCGGTTACAATGAGCAGTTCTTC. It is translated as CASGGSGYNEQFF. The V and J genes are TRBV2 and TRBJ2-1, with D perhaps TRBD2 (6 bases). The germline CDR1 and CDR2 sequences are SNHLY and FYNNEI. This CDR3 spans 13 amino acids. Trimming took off 8 bases at V and 4 bases at J, with 12 bases between the two ends.

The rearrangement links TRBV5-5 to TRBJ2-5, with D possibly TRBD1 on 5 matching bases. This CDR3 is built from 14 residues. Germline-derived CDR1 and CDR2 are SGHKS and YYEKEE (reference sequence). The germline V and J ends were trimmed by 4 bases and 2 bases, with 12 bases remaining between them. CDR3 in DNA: TGTGCCAGCAGCCGAGACAGAGTTCAAGAGACCCAGTACTTC. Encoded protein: CASSRDRVQETQYF.

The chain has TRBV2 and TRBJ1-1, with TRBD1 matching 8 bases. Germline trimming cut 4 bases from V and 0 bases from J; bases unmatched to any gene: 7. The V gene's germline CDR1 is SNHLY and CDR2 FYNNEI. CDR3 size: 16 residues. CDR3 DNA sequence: TGTGCCAGCAGTGGACAGGGGAAGGTCTTGAACACTGAAGCTTTCTTT. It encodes CASSGQGKVLNTEAFF.

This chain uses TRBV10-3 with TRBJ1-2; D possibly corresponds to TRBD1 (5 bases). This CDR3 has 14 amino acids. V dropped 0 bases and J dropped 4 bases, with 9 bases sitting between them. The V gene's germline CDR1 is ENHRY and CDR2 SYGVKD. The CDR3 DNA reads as TGTGCCATCAGTGAGTCGGGGGGTAGCTATGGCTACACCTTC. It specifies CAISESGGSYGYTF.

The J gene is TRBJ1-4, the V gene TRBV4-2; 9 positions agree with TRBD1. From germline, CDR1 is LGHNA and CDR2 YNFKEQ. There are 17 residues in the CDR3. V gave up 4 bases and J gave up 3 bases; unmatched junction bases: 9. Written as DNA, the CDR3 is TGTGCCAGCAGCCCGTACAGGGGGCAAGTGGCTAATGAAAAACTGTTTTTT. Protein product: CASSPYRGQVANEKLFF.

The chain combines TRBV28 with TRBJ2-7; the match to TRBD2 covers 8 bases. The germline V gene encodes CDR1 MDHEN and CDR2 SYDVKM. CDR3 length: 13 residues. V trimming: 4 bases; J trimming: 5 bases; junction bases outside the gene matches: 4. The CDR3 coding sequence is TGTGCCAGCAGTTATAGCGGGATGCACGAGCAGTACTTC. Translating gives CASSYSGMHEQYF.